This T cell receptor beta chain stems from a study of T cells after yellow fever vaccination. Findings and caveats of the study: The study noted that FACS-sorted repertoires could contain abundant clonotypes contaminating from the bulk population.

The 5'RACE template-switching step produced TCR cDNA and added a universal primer site and UMIs. Each CDR3 protein gets one entry after TCRdb re-called the 5' RACE reads with MiXCR. The table records fewer than 500,000 distinct CDR3 sequences, approximately 18% of them present only once. Looked up from germline, CDR1 is SEHNR and CDR2 is FQNEAQ (reference sequence). The CDR3 is 13 residues long. Trimming stripped 7 bases from V and 2 bases from J, with 11 bases between. Points on this clonotype: The target antigen is unknown.

The chain recombines TRBV7-9 with TRBJ1-1, with D unresolved. The sequencing used PBMCs, collected before the yellow fever booster vaccination. This TCR came from a young man who received the YFV17D yellow fever vaccine. The CDR3 coding sequence is TGTGCCAGCACGGCCGACTTTAACACTGAAGCTTTCTTT. It encodes CASTADFNTEAFF. The whole variable domain, remainder taken from reference TRBV7-9 and TRBJ1-1, is DTGVSQNPRHKITKRGQNVTFRCDPISEHNRLYWYRQTLGQGPEFLTYFQNEAQLEKSRLLSDRFSAERPKGSFSTLEIQRTEQGDSAMYLCASTADFNTEAFFGQGTRLTVV.